The present TCR beta chain was sequenced within a study of blood T cell repertoires in COVID-19. Study summary: Specimens from acute and convalescent COVID-19 originated in the United States, Italy and Spain. The analysed material was cDNA or gDNA that came from T cells, B-cell-depleted T cells, or PBMCs.

In the authors' workflow: Amplification of reference gene primers provided the estimated nucleated cell counts. Method: immunoSEQ multiplex PCR; TCRdb's copy keeps in-frame clones and lacks some. The V and J calls and clone size were taken over from that table, and D and trimming were inferred from the DNA. The data contain some 260,000 clones, roughly 90% of them singletons. With 3 bases clipped from V and 10 bases from J, the junction kept 2 bases outside the gene matches. Germline V gene sequence: CDR1 MNHEY, CDR2 SMNVEV (reference sequence). The CDR3 is 13 amino acids. The TCR comes from a human donor in a cohort sampled during active COVID-19. The chain carries TRBV27 and TRBJ2-1; 11 nucleotides match TRBD2. The sequenced sample was peripheral blood. The CDR3 sequence is CASSFPSGGEQFF. The CDR3 DNA is TGTGCCAGCAGTTTCCCTAGCGGGGGGGAGCAGTTCTTC.